Below, 32 T cell receptor beta chains from the same sample are listed, as sequenced in a study of low-dose radiotherapy and immunotherapy resistance in tumors. Time point in this sample: before trial treatment. Gene-specific TRAV and TRBV primers were used for first-strand cDNA, covering alpha and beta chains. Amplification, which lasted roughly 20 PCR cycles, used a constant-region primer and V-primer adapter to amplify TCRs. TCRdb redid the calling of the reads with MiXCR, one entry per CDR3 protein. The repertoire holds tens of thousands of distinct CDR3 sequences, with more than 25% as singletons. This specimen was PBMCs, taken before treatment. These receptor sequences come from a male donor with rectosigmoid adenocarcinoma.

The chain has TRBV19 and TRBJ1-1, with a weak D call TRBD1 (5 bases). Germline V lookup: CDR1 LNHDA, CDR2 SQIVND (reference sequence). V gave up 6 bases and J gave up 0 bases, with 8 bases separating them. CDR3 length equals 13 residues. CDR3 sequence reads: CASSRDVNTEAFF. CDR3 coding DNA: TGTGCCAGTAGCAGGGACGTGAACACTGAAGCTTTCTTT.

This chain joins TRBV5-1 and TRBJ2-1; TRBD2 matches at 11 bases. Looked up from germline, CDR1 is SGHRS and CDR2 is YFSETQ. V lost 4 bases and J lost 10; bases outside the gene matches: 10. There are 15 residues in the CDR3. This CDR3 is CASSVAGLAVQEQFF. As DNA, the CDR3 is TGCGCCAGCAGCGTCGCGGGACTAGCGGTTCAGGAGCAGTTCTTC.

This clonotype was seen repeatedly, ten times or more. The CDR3 coding sequence is TGTGCCAGCAGCCCTAGCGGCCTGAGCACAGATACGCAGTATTTT. It translates to CASSPSGLSTDTQYF. This rearrangement joins TRBV7-3 to TRBJ2-3, with 7 bases lining up with TRBD2. V was pared by 5 bases and J by 0 bases, with 5 bases of the junction left unmatched. Per the germline V gene, CDR1 is SGHTA and CDR2 is FQGTGA. The CDR3 spans 15 residues.

In its sample, this clonotype was seen many times. The V and J genes are TRBV9 and TRBJ2-7, with 10 positions matching TRBD2. The CDR3 spans 15 residues. In germline, CDR1 is SGDLS, CDR2 YYNGEE. The V gene end was trimmed by 0 bases and the J gene end by 4 bases; junction bases not matched to a gene: 4. The CDR3 DNA sequence: TGTGCCAGCAGCGTAGCGGCTAGCGGGAGATACGAGCAGTACTTC. Translating gives CASSVAASGRYEQYF.

This clonotype was seen repeatedly, ten times or more. CDR3 amino acids: CASSQILTGTDTEAFF. CDR3 in DNA: TGCGCCAGCAGCCAAATTCTGACAGGGACAGACACTGAAGCTTTCTTT. V usage is TRBV4-1 and J usage is TRBJ1-1; 7 bases are a match to TRBD1. Trimming took 2 bases from V and 3 from J; bases not matched to a gene: 9. The V gene's germline CDR1 is MGHRA and CDR2 YSYEKL. There are 16 residues in the CDR3.

This clonotype was counted at least ten times. The chain links TRBV27 to TRBJ2-1; maybe TRBD2 (5 bases). Trimming pared 4 bases from V and 8 bases from J, leaving 9 bases between. CDR1 and CDR2 from the germline V gene are MNHEY and SMNVEV (reference sequence). This CDR3 region has 12 residues. CDR3 residues: CASSSREHEQFF. The CDR3 coding sequence is TGTGCCAGCAGTTCTCGGGAACATGAGCAGTTCTTC.

This clonotype has ten or more counts. V usage is TRBV28 and J usage is TRBJ2-2; perhaps TRBD1 as D (6 bases). The CDR3 sequence is 16 residues long. Trimming removed 5 bases at V and 5 bases at J, with 18 bases between. CDR1 is MDHEN and CDR2 is SYDVKM in the germline V gene. This CDR3 is CASSPQRGLWTGELFF. CDR3 DNA sequence: TGTGCCAGCAGTCCCCAAAGGGGGTTATGGACCGGGGAGCTGTTTTTT.

The sample holds many counts of this clonotype. This CDR3 is CASSFSGSGSSYEQYF. DNA for the CDR3: TGTGCCAGCAGCTTTAGCGGGAGTGGGAGCTCCTACGAGCAGTACTTC. The rearrangement joins TRBV7-2 to TRBJ2-7; 9 bases are shared with TRBD2. The length of the CDR3 is 16 residues. Germline CDR1 SGHTA, CDR2 FQGNSA. Trimming removed 3 bases from V and 0 bases from J; junction bases left unmatched: 6.

This clonotype was counted a few times. The J gene is TRBJ1-2, the V gene TRBV28, with 8 bases lining up with TRBD1. Germline V lookup: CDR1 MDHEN, CDR2 SYDVKM. J gave up 3 bases and V 6 bases, and 6 bases lay outside the gene matches. The CDR3 contains 14 residues. The CDR3 nucleotides read TGTGCCAGCAGCGTTCCACAGGGGGACTATGGCTACACCTTC. Translation gives CASSVPQGDYGYTF.

This clonotype appeared many times. The CDR3 DNA follows: TGTGCCAGCAGTGGGGAGAGCAATCAGCCCCAGCATTTT. This gives the protein CASSGESNQPQHF. The V and J genes are TRBV2 and TRBJ1-5; D gene ambiguous. Germline V gene sequence: CDR1 SNHLY, CDR2 FYNNEI. The CDR3 loop spans 13 amino acids. The V gene lost 4 bases and the J gene lost 1 base, with 5 bases spanning the gap.

This clonotype came up a few times. The V and J genes are TRBV4-2 and TRBJ2-3, with 10 bases matching TRBD2. CDR1 is LGHNA, CDR2 YNFKEQ, per germline. The V segment lost 3 bases and the J segment 0 bases; nucleotides outside the gene matches: 9. This CDR3 has 18 residues. This CDR3 reads CASSQAETSGSSTDTQYF. The CDR3 region has the DNA TGTGCCAGCAGCCAGGCCGAGACTAGCGGGTCTAGCACAGATACGCAGTATTTT.

This clonotype appeared many times. V gene TRBV12-3 or TRBV12-4 combines with J gene TRBJ1-6; possibly TRBD1 for D (5 bases). The length of the CDR3 is 15 residues. V gave up 3 bases and J gave up 11 bases, with 17 bases separating them. CDR3 DNA sequence: TGTGCCAGCAGTTTTAGTTCCTCCAGGGTCGCACCCCTCCACTTT. This codes for CASSFSSSRVAPLHF.

In this sample, this clonotype turned up many times. V gene TRBV18 combines with J gene TRBJ2-6; TRBD1 is a possible D gene (5 bases). V was shortened by 3 bases and J by 4 bases, with 10 bases between the two germline ends. The CDR3 is made up of 15 amino acids. Germline V gene lookup returns CDR1 KGHSH and CDR2 LQKENI. The CDR3 DNA is TGTGCCAGCTCACCCCAGGGCGTCGGGGCCAACGTCCTGACTTTC. Its translation is CASSPQGVGANVLTF.

This clonotype was counted many times. The chain recombines TRBV6-8 with TRBJ1-5; 8 bases fit TRBD1. After removal of 4 bases from V and 7 bases from J, the junction contained 3 bases not matched to a gene. Per the germline V gene, CDR1 is MNHGY and CDR2 is SAAAGT. The CDR3 consists of 13 residues. CDR3 loop: CASSWTGSQPQHF. The CDR3 region has the DNA TGTGCCAGCAGTTGGACAGGGAGCCAGCCCCAGCATTTT.

Notes on this clonotype: A read error is the likely source, as a far larger clone sits one nucleotide away. The chain employs TRBV28 and TRBJ2-1, with 10 bases that match TRBD2. This CDR3 is built from 18 residues. Per germline, CDR1 MDHEN and CDR2 SYDVKM. The CDR3 is CATSETLPPAGGCNEQFF. The CDR3 nucleotides read TGTGCCACCAGTGAGACCCTCCCCCCAGCGGGAGGGTGCAATGAGCAGTTCTTC.

This clonotype was observed many times. J is TRBJ1-6 and V is TRBV6-5, with TRBD1 as a possible D gene (6 bases). Trimming cost V 0 bases and J 0 bases, with 9 bases left between them. Germline CDR1 and CDR2: MNHEY and SVGAGI. The CDR3 length is 17 residues. CDR3 nucleotides: TGTGCCAGCAGTTACTCGACGGACAGCTCCTATAATTCACCCCTCCACTTT. It is translated as CASSYSTDSSYNSPLHF.

This clonotype came up many times. V gene TRBV4-3 combines with J gene TRBJ1-1; D is uncertain. This CDR3 is 14 amino acids long. CDR1 LGHNA and CDR2 YSLEER come from the germline V gene. V lost 3 bases to trimming and J lost 0 bases, with 8 bases between them. The CDR3 region is CASSQTDMNTEAFF. CDR3 in DNA: TGCGCCAGCAGCCAGACTGATATGAACACTGAAGCTTTCTTT.

Only one count was recorded for this clonotype. The J gene is TRBJ1-6, the V gene TRBV7-2; D possibly corresponds to TRBD1 (5 bases). The V end lost 1 base, the J end lost 7 bases, and 14 bases lay between the germline ends. Germline CDR1 SGHTA, CDR2 FQGNSA. The CDR3 extends over 16 amino acids. CDR3 coding DNA: TGTGCCAGCAGCTTAGGGGGCCCAGGGTCCAATTCACCCCTCCACTTT. This translates into CASSLGGPGSNSPLHF.

This clonotype was recorded at least ten times. V gene TRBV28 combines with J gene TRBJ2-7; D is perhaps TRBD1 or TRBD2 (6 bases each). Germline CDR1 MDHEN, CDR2 SYDVKM. This CDR3 region has 15 residues. Trimming cost V 2 bases and J 1 base, with 12 bases left between them. The CDR3 DNA follows: TGTGCCAGCAGTTTAAGGGGGACTGGATCCTACGAGCAGTACTTC. As protein: CASSLRGTGSYEQYF. The full variable domain, rest sourced from reference TRBV28 and TRBJ2-7, is DVKVTQSSRYLVKRTGEKVFLECVQDMDHENMFWYRQDPGLGLRLIYFSYDVKMKEKGDIPEGYSVSREKKERFSLILESASTNQTSMYLCASSLRGTGSYEQYFGPGTRLTVT.

The chain joins TRBV28 to TRBJ1-5, with D perhaps matching TRBD1 (6 bases). Trimming pared 0 bases from V and 7 bases from J, leaving 13 bases between. This CDR3 has 15 amino acids. Germline CDR1 reads MDHEN; CDR2 reads SYDVKM. CDR3 sequence reads: CASSLWQGRGQPQHF. CDR3 nucleotide sequence: TGTGCCAGCAGTTTATGGCAGGGCAGGGGACAGCCCCAGCATTTT. Using reference TRBV28 and TRBJ1-5 for the parts outside the CDR3, the full variable domain is DVKVTQSSRYLVKRTGEKVFLECVQDMDHENMFWYRQDPGLGLRLIYFSYDVKMKEKGDIPEGYSVSREKKERFSLILESASTNQTSMYLCASSLWQGRGQPQHFGDGTRLSIL.

This clonotype is a singleton in its sample. A far larger clone differs by one base, so this is likely a read error. V is TRBV7-9 and J is TRBJ2-2; D remains unclear. From germline, CDR1 is SEHNR and CDR2 FQNEAQ (reference sequence). This CDR3 has 14 amino acids. V lost 1 base and J lost 4, with 7 bases in between. The CDR3, as DNA: TGTGCCAGCAGCTTAGAGTCGGCCACCGGGGAGCTGTTTTTT. Its translation is CASSLESATGELFF. Filled out from reference TRBV7-9 and TRBJ2-2, the complete variable domain reads DTGVSQNPRHKITKRGQNVTFRCDPISEHNRLYWYRQTLGQGPEFLTYFQNEAQLEKSRLLSDRFSAERPKGSFSTLEIQRTEQGDSAMYLCASSLESATGELFFGEGSRLTVL.

The sample holds many counts of this clonotype. The rearrangement uses TRBV4-1 and TRBJ1-5; TRBD1 might be the D (5 bases). With 0 bases removed from V and 6 bases from J, the gap between germline ends came to 12 bases. The CDR3 is 15 amino acids. Germline V gives CDR1 MGHRA, CDR2 YSYEKL. CDR3: CASSQEVSGTQPQHF. CDR3 bases: TGCGCCAGCAGCCAAGAGGTATCAGGGACTCAGCCCCAGCATTTT.

This chain joins TRBV18 and TRBJ2-7, with TRBD2 identical over 11 bases. The CDR3 runs 15 residues. Trimming at V came to 3 bases and at J to 6 bases, leaving 7 bases not matched to a gene. CDR1 and CDR2 from the germline V gene are KGHSH and LQKENI. CDR3 sequence (DNA): TGTGCCAGCTCACCTGTAGCGGGAGGGGGCGGCGAGCAGTACTTC. Translated: CASSPVAGGGGEQYF. Using reference TRBV18 and TRBJ2-7 for the parts outside the CDR3, the full variable domain is NAGVMQNPRHLVRRRGQEARLRCSPMKGHSHVYWYRQLPEEGLKFMVYLQKENIIDESGMPKERFSAEFPKEGPSILRIQQVVRGDSAAYFCASSPVAGGGGEQYFGPGTRLTVT.

The chain joins TRBV7-2 to TRBJ2-1; TRBD2 matches 8 bases. Unmatched junction bases numbered 10, after V lost 2 bases and J lost 7 bases. The CDR3 has 16 residues. Germline V gene lookup returns CDR1 SGHTA and CDR2 FQGNSA. In DNA, the CDR3 is TGTGCCAGCAGCTTACATCGGCTAGCGGGTTTTAATGAGCAGTTCTTC. Protein sequence: CASSLHRLAGFNEQFF.

At least ten counts were recorded for this clonotype. The chain has TRBV1 and TRBJ2-7; the table's D call, TRBD2, has no DNA check behind it. TRBV1 represents a pseudogene. This CDR3 is 15 amino acids long. This CDR3 is CTSSHCGRSPYEQYF. The CDR3 coding sequence is TGCACCAGCAGCCATTGTGGGAGAAGCCCCTACGAGCAGTACTTC.

In its sample, this clonotype was seen many times. An end of the junction differs from the germline gene, which may be a read error. V usage is TRBV7-2 and J usage is TRBJ2-3, with a possible D match to TRBD2 (6 bases). The CDR3 loop spans 14 amino acids. The germline gives CDR1 SGHTA, CDR2 FQGNSA. This CDR3 reads CASSLGGWREKVFF. The CDR3 DNA is TGTGCCAGCAGCTTAGGAGGGTGGAGGGAAAAGGTGTTTTTT.

This clonotype was found many times. The rearrangement uses TRBV7-2 and TRBJ1-2; D is unresolved. The CDR3 loop spans 11 amino acids. Trimming shortened V by 1 base and J by 7 bases, and 4 bases separated the two germline ends. Germline CDR1 SGHTA, CDR2 FQGNSA. The CDR3, as DNA: TGTGCCAGCAGCTTAGGAACTGGCTACACCTTC. It specifies CASSLGTGYTF.

This clonotype was seen many times. The chain recombines TRBV9 with TRBJ1-2, with D perhaps TRBD1 (6 bases). Germline V gene lookup returns CDR1 SGDLS and CDR2 YYNGEE. Trimming took off 3 bases at V and 4 bases at J, with 16 bases between the two ends. The CDR3 sequence is 15 residues long. The chain's CDR3 is CASSALGTGSYGYTF. The DNA for the CDR3 is TGTGCCAGCAGCGCCCTGGGTACAGGGTCCTATGGCTACACCTTC. Complete variable domain (other parts from reference TRBV9 and TRBJ1-2): DSGVTQTPKHLITATGQRVTLRCSPRSGDLSVYWYQQSLDQGLQFLIQYYNGEERAKGNILERFSAQQFPDLHSELNLSSLELGDSALYFCASSALGTGSYGYTFGSGTRLTVV.

This clonotype was recorded many times. The chain carries TRBV6-2 or TRBV6-3 and TRBJ2-7; the D call may be TRBD1 or TRBD2 (5 bases each). The CDR3 contains 15 residues. V gave up 2 bases and J gave up 0 bases, with 11 bases separating them. Germline CDR1 and CDR2: MNHEY and SVGEGT. CDR3 protein: CASSYLWGSSYEQYF. As DNA, the CDR3 is TGTGCCAGCAGTTACCTATGGGGGAGCTCCTACGAGCAGTACTTC.

Notes on this clonotype: An end of the junction differs from the germline gene, which may be a read error. V is TRBV20-1 and J is TRBJ2-7, with 8 bases aligning to TRBD2. This CDR3 region has 10 residues. Germline loops: CDR1 DFQATT, CDR2 SNEGSKA (reference sequence). CDR3 DNA: TGCAGCGCTAGCGGGTACGAGCAGTACTTC. It yields the protein CSASGYEQYF.

This clonotype occurred a few times. The rearrangement links TRBV29-1 to TRBJ2-4; D may match TRBD1 or TRBD2 (5 bases each). CDR3 length: 13 residues. Germline CDR1 and CDR2: SQVTM and ANQGSEA. Trimming removed 1 base at V and 5 bases at J, with 9 bases between. CDR3 amino acids: CSVEGGFENIQYF. The CDR3 coding sequence is TGCAGCGTTGAAGGGGGGTTCGAAAACATTCAGTACTTC. Looking up the rest from reference TRBV29-1 and TRBJ2-4 gives the full variable domain: SAVISQKPSRDICQRGTSLTIQCQVDSQVTMMFWYRQQPGQSLTLIATANQGSEATYESGFVIDKFPISRPNLTFSTLTVSNMSPEDSSIYLCSVEGGFENIQYFGAGTRLSVL.

V gene TRBV5-5 combines with J gene TRBJ2-7; no clear D. Germline V gene lookup returns CDR1 SGHKS and CDR2 YYEKEE (reference sequence). This CDR3 contains 13 residues. The V and J ends lost 4 bases and 1 base respectively, with 9 bases between them. CDR3 sequence (DNA): TGTGCCAGCAGCCTGTGGGGATCCTACGAGCAGTACTTC. It yields the protein CASSLWGSYEQYF.